These 21 T cell receptor beta chains share one sample of origin, sequenced in a study of Graves' ophthalmopathy and Graves' hyperthyroidism. Amplification of the TCR beta CDR3 regions used RNA transcripts (as template). First-round RT-PCR used HTBI primers; second-round multiplex PCR followed. TCRdb reprocessed the multiplex PCR reads with MiXCR, giving one entry per CDR3 protein. The sample consists of about 370,000 distinct CDR3 sequences, about 17% of them appearing once. Input material: peripheral blood. The receptors here all came from a woman younger than 35 with Graves' ophthalmopathy.

This sequence joins TRBV20-1 and TRBJ1-5; 8 bases fit TRBD1. This CDR3 has 14 amino acids. Germline V CDR1 and CDR2: DFQATT, SNEGSKA (reference sequence). After removal of 6 bases from V and 0 bases from J, the junction contained 4 bases not matched to a gene. The CDR3 is CSARTGNSNQPQHF. The CDR3 DNA follows: TGCAGTGCCAGGACAGGGAATAGCAATCAGCCCCAGCATTTT.

This clonotype appeared many times. The chain recombines TRBV20-1 with TRBJ2-7, with D unclear. Germline values: CDR1 DFQATT, CDR2 SNEGSKA (reference sequence). This CDR3 is 11 amino acids long. The V end was cut by 5 bases, the J end by 5 bases, with 10 bases between. The CDR3 nucleotides read TGCAGTGCTGTCCCTGGAGACGAGCAGTACTTC. Residues: CSAVPGDEQYF.

This clonotype came up many times. The chain joins TRBV20-1 to TRBJ2-5, with a possible D match to TRBD1 (5 bases). The CDR3 spans 13 residues. CDR1 and CDR2 (germline): DFQATT, SNEGSKA (reference sequence). Trimming left V 4 bases short and J 1 base short, with 10 bases between. The CDR3 region has the DNA TGCAGTGCTAAAAGACAGTCCCAAGAGACCCAGTACTTC. This translates into CSAKRQSQETQYF.

This clonotype was seen many times. V and J are TRBV9 and TRBJ2-2; D is unclear. The germline gives CDR1 SGDLS, CDR2 YYNGEE. The V gene lost 0 bases and the J gene lost 5 bases, with 2 bases spanning the gap. The CDR3 runs to 12 residues. This chain's CDR3 is CASSVGTGELFF. The CDR3, as DNA: TGTGCCAGCAGCGTAGGTACCGGGGAGCTGTTTTTT.

This clonotype appeared many times. The rearrangement joins TRBV4-2 to TRBJ1-1; unclear D gene. There are 14 residues in the CDR3. Trimming pared 5 bases from V and 6 bases from J, leaving 16 bases between. Per the germline V gene, CDR1 is LGHNA and CDR2 is YNFKEQ. This chain's CDR3 is CASSSSLGKAEAFF. CDR3 nucleotide sequence: TGTGCCAGCAGCAGTTCTTTAGGGAAAGCTGAAGCTTTCTTT.

There are many counts of this clonotype. The chain's CDR3 is CASRVTGGSQPQHF. DNA of the CDR3: TGTGCCAGTAGGGTAACAGGGGGCAGTCAGCCCCAGCATTTT. The rearrangement links TRBV19 to TRBJ1-5; TRBD1 aligns across 9 bases. The CDR3 extends over 14 amino acids. J lost 6 bases, V lost 6 bases, and 6 bases had no gene match. In germline, CDR1 is LNHDA, CDR2 SQIVND (reference sequence).

This clonotype was found many times. This rearrangement joins TRBV28 to TRBJ2-5; 7 bases fit TRBD1. The CDR3 has 13 residues. Germline lookup yields CDR1 MDHEN and CDR2 SYDVKM. Germline trimming cut 6 bases from V and 3 bases from J; bases unmatched to any gene: 4. The CDR3, as DNA: TGTGCCAGCAGGTACACAGGGGAAGAGACCCAGTACTTC. It specifies CASRYTGEETQYF. Filled out from reference TRBV28 and TRBJ2-5, the complete variable domain reads DVKVTQSSRYLVKRTGEKVFLECVQDMDHENMFWYRQDPGLGLRLIYFSYDVKMKEKGDIPEGYSVSREKKERFSLILESASTNQTSMYLCASRYTGEETQYFGPGTRLLVL.

The chain employs TRBV28 and TRBJ2-7; 9 bases fit TRBD2. The CDR3 has 13 amino acids. The germline gives CDR1 MDHEN, CDR2 SYDVKM. The junction had 7 bases not matched to a gene; V was cut back by 7 bases and J by 6 bases. The CDR3 loop is CASTISGSPEQYF. CDR3 nucleotide sequence: TGTGCCAGCACCATTAGCGGGAGTCCCGAGCAGTACTTC.

Ten or more counts support this clonotype. The rearrangement links TRBV9 to TRBJ2-5, with TRBD1 matching 8 bases. The J segment lost 5 bases and the V segment lost 2 bases, leaving 8 bases of the junction unmatched. Germline V gives CDR1 SGDLS, CDR2 YYNGEE. The CDR3 is 15 amino acids. The CDR3 spells CASSVPTGVGETQYF. CDR3 bases: TGTGCCAGCAGCGTTCCGACAGGGGTAGGGGAGACCCAGTACTTC.

The genes are TRBV10-3 and TRBJ2-7, with D possibly being TRBD1 (6 bases). CDR1 and CDR2 from the germline V gene are ENHRY and SYGVKD. The CDR3 has 11 residues. V was pared by 8 bases and J by 1 base, with 6 bases between. The CDR3 region has the DNA TGTGCCATCGGACAGTCCTACGAGCAGTACTTC. It encodes CAIGQSYEQYF.

Many counts were recorded for this clonotype. This sequence joins TRBV6-1 and TRBJ1-5; D unresolved. The germline gives CDR1 MNHNS, CDR2 SASEGT. The V gene lost 0 bases and the J gene lost 11 bases, with 14 bases spanning the gap. CDR3 size: 14 residues. As DNA, the CDR3 is TGTGCCAGCAGTGAAGCTTCCTGGGAGAGGGCCCAGCATTTT. Its protein is CASSEASWERAQHF.

This clonotype occurred many times. The rearrangement links TRBV30 to TRBJ2-7; D gene unclear. This CDR3 is 15 amino acids long. Germline CDR1 reads GTSNPN; CDR2 reads SVGIG (reference sequence). V gave up 0 bases and J gave up 2 bases, with 14 bases separating them. In DNA, the CDR3 is TGTGCCTGGAGTGTTGAACAGACCTGGACCTACGAGCAGTACTTC. Protein: CAWSVEQTWTYEQYF.

This clonotype was seen at least ten times. The V and J genes are TRBV6-1 and TRBJ2-7; D tentatively fits TRBD1 or TRBD2 (5 bases each). This CDR3 has 16 amino acids. Germline V lookup: CDR1 MNHNS, CDR2 SASEGT. With 4 bases removed from V and 0 bases from J, the gap between germline ends came to 16 bases. The CDR3 DNA reads TGTGCCAGCAGTGGATGGGACCGAACCTACTCCTACGAGCAGTACTTC. Its protein is CASSGWDRTYSYEQYF.

The CDR3 here is CASSHLREAFF. DNA for the CDR3: TGTGCCAGCAGCCACCTACGTGAAGCTTTCTTT. The chain has TRBV3-1 and TRBJ1-1; D unresolved. The CDR3 contains 11 residues. Trimming took off 3 bases at V and 7 bases at J, with 6 bases between the two ends. Germline V CDR1 and CDR2: LGHDT, YNNKEL (reference sequence).

This clonotype was seen ten or more times. The chain employs TRBV28 and TRBJ2-3; TRBD1 is a possible D gene (6 bases). V shed 4 bases and J shed 2 bases, with 13 bases lying between them. This CDR3 has 15 residues. CDR1 is MDHEN, CDR2 SYDVKM, per germline. The CDR3 protein is CASSSPRGTTDTQYF. Here the CDR3 DNA reads TGTGCCAGCAGTTCTCCCAGGGGCACCACAGATACGCAGTATTTT.

This clonotype was counted ten times or more. J is TRBJ2-6 and V is TRBV28, with D perhaps being TRBD1 or TRBD2 (5 bases each). The ends were cut back, 4 bases at V and 4 bases at J, with 11 bases in the middle. The CDR3 is 15 amino acids. Per germline, CDR1 MDHEN and CDR2 SYDVKM. DNA of the CDR3: TGTGCCAGCAGTTCGCCGGGACCAGGGGCCAACGTCCTGACTTTC. This codes for CASSSPGPGANVLTF.

J is TRBJ2-7 and V is TRBV20-1, with 11 bases aligning to TRBD2. CDR1 and CDR2 from the germline V gene are DFQATT and SNEGSKA (reference sequence). The CDR3 contains 14 residues. Trimming removed 0 bases from V and 7 bases from J; junction bases left unmatched: 5. CDR3 sequence reads: CSARDGLAGGEQYF. The CDR3 coding sequence is TGCAGTGCTAGAGATGGCCTAGCGGGAGGAGAGCAGTACTTC.

This clonotype was detected a few times. V usage is TRBV18 and J usage is TRBJ1-5, with D hard to call. Germline lookup yields CDR1 KGHSH and CDR2 LQKENI. The V gene lost 3 bases and the J gene lost 5 bases, with 14 bases spanning the gap. CDR3 length: 15 residues. The CDR3 DNA sequence: TGTGCCAGCTCACCCCTTCCCGCCAGCGATCAGCCCCAGCATTTT. It encodes CASSPLPASDQPQHF.

This clonotype was observed many times. This chain connects TRBV6-2 or TRBV6-3 to TRBJ1-1, with D maybe TRBD1 (5 bases). The V end lost 2 bases, the J end lost 9 bases, and 10 bases lay between the germline ends. CDR3 size: 12 residues. Per germline, CDR1 MNHEY and CDR2 SVGEGT. CDR3 nucleotide sequence: TGTGCCAGCAGTTACGATTCAGGGAAAGCTTTCTTT. Amino acid sequence: CASSYDSGKAFF.

This clonotype was observed at least ten times. The chain carries TRBV4-1 and TRBJ1-5; no clear D. Germline V lookup: CDR1 MGHRA, CDR2 YSYEKL. The CDR3 contains 17 residues. V gave up 0 bases and J gave up 4 bases, with 16 bases separating them. The CDR3 sequence is CASSQDLQAKLNQPQHF. CDR3 bases: TGCGCCAGCAGCCAAGATCTGCAGGCCAAATTGAATCAGCCCCAGCATTTT.

This clonotype was counted at least ten times. The rearrangement links TRBV20-1 to TRBJ2-7; the match to TRBD1 covers 8 bases. There are 12 residues in the CDR3. V lost 3 bases to trimming and J lost 6 bases; unmatched junction nucleotides: 4. The germline gives CDR1 DFQATT, CDR2 SNEGSKA (reference sequence). The CDR3 spells CSASEQGAEQYF. CDR3 bases: TGCAGTGCTAGCGAGCAGGGGGCCGAGCAGTACTTC.